This TCR beta chain stems from a study of blood T cell repertoires in COVID-19 (TCRdb year 2020). Concerning the study at large: The collaborator samples originated in the United States, Italy and Spain and spanned the acute and convalescent phases of COVID-19. The prospective study material was composed of cDNA or gDNA derived from T cells, B-cell-depleted T cells, or PBMCs. Deeply sampled blood TCRbeta repertoires from subjects exposed to, actively infected with, or recovered from COVID-19 were included in the dataset. The repertoires were made available in a free public database intended to serve as a resource for research on the immune response to SARS-CoV-2. The samples were drawn from the first 160 participants of the ongoing ImmuneRACE study and from 1,200 or so subjects provided by 6 global collaborators. Nearly every sample came with metadata listing a de-identified subject ID, COVID-19 status, age in years and sex. Where available, HLA class I and class II types were obtained from metadata supplied by the sample provider rather than from assay-based typing. Points the paper makes about the study in general: The quantity of clinical and demographic metadata differed by source and by participant and was supplied without curation.

CDR1 MNHEY and CDR2 SMNVEV are derived from the germline V gene (reference sequence). Reading from cysteine to phenylalanine, the CDR3 counts 16 amino acids. The entry retains the CDR3 DNA only, 48 bases that are in frame from base 1. V loses 2 bases of germline sequence and J loses 4 bases, and the interval between the two ends is 15 bases. TCRbeta CDR3 regions were amplified from genomic DNA using the immunoSEQ Assay, a bias-controlled multiplex PCR. Per the authors' processing: Within the assay, amplification of reference gene primers was used to estimate how many nucleated cells each sample contained. To quantify the absolute abundance of each unique TCRbeta CDR3 rearrangement, sequence reads were collapsed and filtered. For each sample, productive Simpson clonality was calculated as the square root of Simpson's diversity index across productive rearrangements. TCRdb's version of the immuneACCESS table is confined to in-frame rearrangements and falls short of the full clone set. An unresolved V gene accounts for under half of the shortfall where checked; the remainder is of unknown origin. V and J calls and clone size are those listed in that table; D and trimming were worked out from the DNA. Across this sample there are 280,000 or so clones, with roughly nine tenths seen only once. The ten largest account for approximately 5.7% of the sample.

Enrolling through a virtual design, the prospective study's participants ranged in age from roughly 18 to 95 years and lived across roughly 24 United States geographic areas. In the prospective study, participants were assigned to cohorts based on the clinical history participants reported in a screening survey and a study questionnaire. ImmuneRACE Cohort 3 recovered participants were defined by two consecutive negative NP/OP PCR tests, healthcare professional clearance, or symptom resolution. In the prospective study, whole blood, serum and a nasopharyngeal or oropharyngeal swab were collected from each participant by mobile phlebotomists. Participants in the prospective study had the option to provide additional blood draws and questionnaires over an approximately 2-month period. Before DNA extraction, blood samples from the prospective study were shipped at room temperature or frozen. Note on this clone: The specificity of this receptor is unknown. No much larger clonotype is one base removed from it; base qualities were not supplied.

The sample taken for sequencing was PBMCs or T cells enriched from blood (not recorded which). The V and J segments used are TRBV27 and TRBJ2-1; the D region possibly corresponds to TRBD2 (6 bases align). The sequence derives from a woman aged 40 to 55 who had recovered from COVID-19. For the CDR3, the sequence is CASSLLRSRGYNEQFF. The nucleotides are TGTGCCAGCAGTTTACTGAGGAGCCGGGGGTACAATGAGCAGTTCTTC.